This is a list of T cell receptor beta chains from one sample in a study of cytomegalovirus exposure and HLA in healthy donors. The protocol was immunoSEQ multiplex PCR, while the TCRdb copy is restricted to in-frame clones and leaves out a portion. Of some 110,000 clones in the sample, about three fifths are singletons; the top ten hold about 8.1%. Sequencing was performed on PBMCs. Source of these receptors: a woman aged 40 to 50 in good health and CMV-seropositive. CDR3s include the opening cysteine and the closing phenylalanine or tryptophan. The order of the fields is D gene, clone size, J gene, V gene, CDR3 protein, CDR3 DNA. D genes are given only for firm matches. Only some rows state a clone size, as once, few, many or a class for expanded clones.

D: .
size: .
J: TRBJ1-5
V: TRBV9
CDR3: CASSEGVYSNQPQHF
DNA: TGTGCCAGCAGCGAGGGAGTCTATAGCAATCAGCCCCAGCATTTT

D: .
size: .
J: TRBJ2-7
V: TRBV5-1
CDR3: CASSIDPSRREQYF
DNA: TGCGCCAGCAGCATCGACCCCTCTAGAAGGGAGCAGTACTTC

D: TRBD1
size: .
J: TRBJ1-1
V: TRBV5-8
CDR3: CASSLGDRASNTEAFF
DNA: TGTGCCAGCAGCTTAGGGGACAGGGCTTCTAACACTGAAGCTTTCTTT

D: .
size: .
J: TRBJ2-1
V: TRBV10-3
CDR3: CAIEPDIPGGRNKNEQFF
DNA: TGTGCCATCGAGCCAGATATCCCGGGGGGCCGAAATAAGAATGAGCAGTTCTTC

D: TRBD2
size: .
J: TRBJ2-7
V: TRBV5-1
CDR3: CASSFSLAIDSEQYF
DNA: TGCGCCAGCAGCTTCTCACTAGCGATCGACTCCGAGCAGTACTTC

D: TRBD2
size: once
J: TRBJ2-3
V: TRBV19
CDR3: CASRWGSGRAGGPDTQYF
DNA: TGTGCCAGTAGATGGGGTAGCGGGAGGGCTGGGGGCCCAGATACGCAGTATTTT

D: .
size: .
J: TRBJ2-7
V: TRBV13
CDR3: CASSLQTGNSYEQYF
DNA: TGTGCCAGCAGCTTACAAACAGGGAACTCCTACGAGCAGTACTTC

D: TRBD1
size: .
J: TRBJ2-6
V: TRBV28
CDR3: CASRTGAGANVLTF
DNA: TGTGCCAGCAGGACAGGGGCTGGGGCCAACGTCCTGACTTTC

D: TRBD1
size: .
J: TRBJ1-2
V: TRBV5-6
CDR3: CASTMTGTRGYTF
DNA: TGTGCCAGCACCATGACAGGGACGCGTGGCTACACCTTC

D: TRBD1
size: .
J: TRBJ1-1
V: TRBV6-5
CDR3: CASSYGDRGNEAFF
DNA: TGTGCCAGCAGTTATGGGGACAGGGGTAATGAAGCTTTCTTT

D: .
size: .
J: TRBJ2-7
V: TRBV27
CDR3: CASSRLGEQYF
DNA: TGTGCCAGCAGCCGACTGGGCGAGCAGTACTTC

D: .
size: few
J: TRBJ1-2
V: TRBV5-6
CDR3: CASKTEGGYTF
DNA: TGTGCCAGCAAGACCGAGGGTGGCTACACCTTC

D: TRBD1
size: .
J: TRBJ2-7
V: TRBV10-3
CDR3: CAIMDRSSYEQYF
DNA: TGTGCCATCATGGACAGGAGCTCCTACGAGCAGTACTTC

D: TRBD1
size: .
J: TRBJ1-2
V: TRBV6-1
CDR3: CASSEPGQGAHGYPF
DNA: TGTGCCAGCAGTGAACCGGGACAGGGGGCCCATGGCTACCCCTTC

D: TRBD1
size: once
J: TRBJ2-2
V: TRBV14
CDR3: CASSQFDRAIGELFF
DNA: TGTGCCAGCAGCCAATTTGACAGGGCTATCGGGGAGCTGTTTTTT

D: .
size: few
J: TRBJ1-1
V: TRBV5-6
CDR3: CASSLRGYGTEAFF
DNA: TGTGCCAGCAGCTTAAGGGGGTACGGCACTGAAGCTTTCTTT

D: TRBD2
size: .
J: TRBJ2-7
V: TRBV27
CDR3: CASSLKGTSLYEQYF
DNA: TGTGCCAGCAGTTTAAAAGGGACTAGTCTCTACGAGCAGTACTTC

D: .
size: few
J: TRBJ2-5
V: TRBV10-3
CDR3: CAISEWQGPETQYF
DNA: TGTGCCATCAGTGAGTGGCAGGGCCCAGAGACCCAGTACTTC

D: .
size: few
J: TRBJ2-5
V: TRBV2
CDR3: CASGAETQYF
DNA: TGTGCCAGCGGGGCAGAGACCCAGTACTTC

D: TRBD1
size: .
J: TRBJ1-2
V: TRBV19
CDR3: CASSLTGQGTPNYGYTF
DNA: TGTGCCAGTAGTTTGACTGGACAGGGTACCCCTAACTATGGCTACACCTTC

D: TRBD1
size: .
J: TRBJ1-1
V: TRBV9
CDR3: CASSPRQGAVNTEAFF
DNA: TGTGCCAGCAGCCCACGACAGGGGGCGGTGAACACTGAAGCTTTCTTT

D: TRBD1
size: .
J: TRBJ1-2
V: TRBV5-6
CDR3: CASSPMGQLYYGYTF
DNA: TGTGCCAGCAGCCCTATGGGACAGTTGTACTATGGCTACACCTTC

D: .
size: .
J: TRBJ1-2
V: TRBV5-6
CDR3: CASSLAGNYGYTF
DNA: TGTGCCAGCAGCTTGGCGGGGAACTATGGCTACACCTTC

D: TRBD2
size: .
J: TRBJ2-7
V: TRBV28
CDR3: CATVTIPGLAGGSTHEQYF
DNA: TGTGCCACCGTTACGATTCCGGGACTAGCGGGAGGATCTACCCACGAGCAGTACTTC

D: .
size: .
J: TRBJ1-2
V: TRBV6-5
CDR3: CASRTAGGYTF
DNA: TGTGCCAGCAGGACAGCCGGTGGCTACACCTTC

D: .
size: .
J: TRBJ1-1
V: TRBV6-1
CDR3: CASSDLRGTEAFF
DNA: TGTGCCAGCAGTGATCTTCGGGGGACTGAAGCTTTCTTT

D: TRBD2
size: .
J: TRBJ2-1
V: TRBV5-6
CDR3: CASSWTSGKDEQFF
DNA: TGTGCCAGCAGTTGGACTAGCGGGAAAGATGAGCAGTTCTTC

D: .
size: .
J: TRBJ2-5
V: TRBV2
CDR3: CASRGGHQETQYF
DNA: TGTGCCAGCAGAGGGGGACATCAAGAGACCCAGTACTTC

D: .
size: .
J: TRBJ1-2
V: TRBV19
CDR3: CASSIDTDSYGYTF
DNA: TGTGCCAGTAGTATAGACACGGACAGCTATGGCTACACCTTC

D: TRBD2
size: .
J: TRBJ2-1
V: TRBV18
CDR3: CASSLDPGRAHNEQFF
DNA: TGTGCCAGCTCACTTGATCCCGGGAGGGCCCACAATGAGCAGTTCTTC

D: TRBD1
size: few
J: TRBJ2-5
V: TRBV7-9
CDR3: CASSWGTGAAETQYF
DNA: TGTGCCAGCAGCTGGGGGACAGGGGCCGCGGAGACCCAGTACTTC

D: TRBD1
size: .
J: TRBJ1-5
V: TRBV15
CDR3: CATSRAPGQGLEISNQPQHF
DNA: TGTGCCACCAGCAGAGCTCCGGGACAGGGGTTGGAGATTAGCAATCAGCCCCAGCATTTT

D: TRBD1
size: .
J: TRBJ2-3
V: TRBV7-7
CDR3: CASSTGQGAGTDTQYF
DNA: TGTGCTAGCAGCACGGGACAGGGGGCCGGCACAGATACGCAGTATTTT

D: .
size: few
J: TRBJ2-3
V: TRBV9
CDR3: CASSAGSWTDTQYF
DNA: TGTGCCAGCAGCGCCGGGAGTTGGACAGATACGCAGTATTTT

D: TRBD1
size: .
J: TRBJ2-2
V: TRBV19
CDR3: CASSIGDRYTGELFF
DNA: TGTGCCAGTAGTATAGGGGACAGGTACACCGGGGAGCTGTTTTTT

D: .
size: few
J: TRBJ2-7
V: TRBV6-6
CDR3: CASTEQGYEQYF
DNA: TGTGCCAGCACAGAACAGGGATACGAGCAGTACTTC

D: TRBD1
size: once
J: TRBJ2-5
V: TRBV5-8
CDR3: CASSFRQGASGTQYF
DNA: TGTGCCAGCAGCTTCAGACAGGGGGCGAGTGGGACCCAGTACTTC

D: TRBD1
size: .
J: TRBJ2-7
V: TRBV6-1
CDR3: CASRDRYYEQYF
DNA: TGTGCATCCCGGGACAGATACTACGAGCAGTACTTC

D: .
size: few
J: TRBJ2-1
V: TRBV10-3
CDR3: CAIKERGGRDNEQFF
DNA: TGTGCCATCAAGGAGAGGGGGGGCCGAGACAATGAGCAGTTCTTC

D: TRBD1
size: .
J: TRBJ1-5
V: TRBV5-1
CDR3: CASSLEGASNQPQHF
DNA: TGCGCCAGCAGCTTGGAGGGGGCCAGCAATCAGCCCCAGCATTTT